One and the same sample provided the 28 T cell receptor beta chains below, sequenced in a study of T cell responses to AZD1222 COVID-19 vaccine. Assay used: immunoSEQ multiplex PCR; TCRdb lists only in-frame clones, some missing. This sample has around 120,000 clones, with about 90% found just once. The input for sequencing was peripheral blood, taken 28 days after the second AZD1222 dose. The source is an adult who received the AZD1222 COVID-19 vaccine.

This sequence joins TRBV18 and TRBJ2-1; D remains unclear. Germline values: CDR1 KGHSH, CDR2 LQKENI. This CDR3 is built from 16 residues. V shed 3 bases and J shed 0 bases, with 12 bases lying between them. Here the CDR3 reads CASSPLVESSYNEQFF. The CDR3 DNA sequence: TGTGCCAGCTCACCCTTGGTTGAAAGCTCCTACAATGAGCAGTTCTTC.

This clone was found once. The V gene is TRBV18, the J gene TRBJ2-1; D might be TRBD2 (6 bases). This CDR3 comprises 15 residues. V dropped 5 bases and J dropped 5 bases, with 16 bases sitting between them. Per germline, CDR1 KGHSH and CDR2 LQKENI. The CDR3 DNA sequence: TGTGCCAGCTCATTCCAAGCGGGCCCTAACAATGAGCAGTTCTTC. Amino acid sequence: CASSFQAGPNNEQFF. The whole variable domain, remainder taken from reference TRBV18 and TRBJ2-1, is NAGVMQNPRHLVRRRGQEARLRCSPMKGHSHVYWYRQLPEEGLKFMVYLQKENIIDESGMPKERFSAEFPKEGPSILRIQQVVRGDSAAYFCASSFQAGPNNEQFFGPGTRLTVL.

The gene calls are TRBV18 and TRBJ1-1; 10 bases are a match to TRBD1. This CDR3 has 13 residues. Germline V lookup: CDR1 KGHSH, CDR2 LQKENI. Germline trimming cut 5 bases from V and 7 bases from J; bases unmatched to any gene: 4. DNA of the CDR3: TGTGCCAGCTCAGCGGGACAGGGGATTGAAGCTTTCTTT. Its protein is CASSAGQGIEAFF.

V is TRBV7-3 and J is TRBJ1-1; D perhaps matches TRBD1 (6 bases). The germline V and J ends were trimmed by 5 bases and 5 bases, with 12 bases remaining between them. The CDR3 is 13 amino acids. The germline gives CDR1 SGHTA, CDR2 FQGTGA. This CDR3 is CASSRGGRTEAFF. The CDR3 coding sequence is TGTGCCAGCAGCCGAGGGGGGCGAACTGAAGCTTTCTTT.

This clone was detected once. V and J are TRBV5-6 and TRBJ1-4; a possible D gene is TRBD1 (5 bases). Germline V gene lookup returns CDR1 SGHDT and CDR2 YYEEEE. The CDR3 sequence is 16 residues long. Between the trimmed V and J ends, which lost 3 bases and 11 bases, there was a span of 23 bases. CDR3 in DNA: TGTGCCAGCAGCTCGGGGGGAATGGACGCAAGCCTTAAACTGTTTTTT. Amino acids: CASSSGGMDASLKLFF.

The chain couples TRBV19 to TRBJ2-1, with D tentatively TRBD1 (5 bases). This CDR3 contains 16 residues. CDR1 is LNHDA and CDR2 is SQIVND in the germline V gene (reference sequence). V was pared by 2 bases and J by 7 bases, with 18 bases between. This CDR3 is CASSIFGFTGANEQFF. The CDR3 nucleotides read TGTGCCAGTAGTATATTTGGCTTCACTGGGGCAAATGAGCAGTTCTTC.

J is TRBJ1-4 and V is TRBV6-6, with D perhaps matching TRBD1 (5 bases). CDR1 and CDR2 (germline): MNHNY, SVGAGI (reference sequence). The V end lost 0 bases, the J end lost 5 bases, and 10 bases lay between the germline ends. There are 15 residues in the CDR3. This chain's CDR3 is CASSYSTGLNEKLFF. CDR3 coding DNA: TGTGCCAGCAGTTACTCCACAGGCTTAAATGAAAAACTGTTTTTT.

The chain carries TRBV15 and TRBJ2-2; 8 positions agree with TRBD2. J gave up 3 bases and V 1 base, and 10 bases lay outside the gene matches. Germline V gene data show CDR1 as LNHNV and CDR2 as YYDKDF (reference sequence). The length of the CDR3 is 18 residues. This CDR3 reads CATSRAPSGSLYTGELFF. For the CDR3, the DNA is TGTGCCACCAGCAGAGCCCCCAGCGGGAGTTTATACACCGGGGAGCTGTTTTTT.

The chain joins TRBV7-9 to TRBJ2-1; TRBD1 agrees at 7 bases. Trimming cost V 5 bases and J 3 bases; bases outside gene matches: 7. Germline V gene lookup returns CDR1 SEHNR and CDR2 FQNEAQ (reference sequence). There are 15 residues in the CDR3. CDR3 coding DNA: TGTGCCAGCAGCCTCCGGACAGGTAACTACAATGAGCAGTTCTTC. Amino acids: CASSLRTGNYNEQFF.

The gene calls are TRBV6-2 or TRBV6-3 and TRBJ2-3, with D uncertain. The CDR3 has 12 amino acids. V lost 0 bases, J lost 4 bases, and 2 bases lay in between. Germline V gives CDR1 MNHEY, CDR2 SVGEGT. CDR3 amino acids: CASSYSSDTQYF. CDR3 DNA sequence: TGTGCCAGCAGTTACTCTTCAGATACGCAGTATTTT.

This chain links TRBV6-1 with TRBJ2-7; TRBD1 matches 8 bases. There are 15 residues in the CDR3. The J segment lost 1 base and the V segment lost 1 base, leaving 3 bases of the junction unmatched. CDR1 MNHNS and CDR2 SASEGT come from the germline V gene. The CDR3 DNA follows: TGTGCCAGCAGTGAAGGGACAGGGTGGTCCTACGAGCAGTACTTC. Translated, it gives CASSEGTGWSYEQYF.

The CDR3 spells CASSEPGTANYEQYF. DNA for the CDR3: TGTGCCAGCAGTGAACCAGGGACGGCAAACTACGAGCAGTACTTC. The chain links TRBV6-1 to TRBJ2-7, with D perhaps being TRBD1 or TRBD2 (5 bases each). This CDR3 contains 15 residues. The V end was cut by 2 bases, the J end by 3 bases, with 14 bases between. The germline V gene has CDR1 MNHNS and CDR2 SASEGT.

The chain joins TRBV5-1 to TRBJ1-1; no firm D call. CDR1 is SGHRS and CDR2 is YFSETQ in the germline V gene. Trimming shortened V by 1 base and J by 1 base, and 11 bases separated the two germline ends. The CDR3 runs to 15 residues. The CDR3 DNA reads TGCGCCAGCAGCTTGACGCTCCCAGCGAACACTGAAGCTTTCTTT. Protein sequence: CASSLTLPANTEAFF.

The rearrangement uses TRBV10-3 and TRBJ1-1, with 8 positions matching TRBD1. Germline lookup yields CDR1 ENHRY and CDR2 SYGVKD. The J segment lost 1 base and the V segment lost 6 bases, leaving 7 bases of the junction unmatched. The CDR3 sequence is 15 residues long. CDR3 loop: CAIREGQVGNTEAFF. CDR3 DNA sequence: TGTGCCATCAGAGAGGGACAGGTCGGGAACACTGAAGCTTTCTTT.

The chain has TRBV2 and TRBJ2-5; 7 positions agree with TRBD2. V lost 7 bases and J lost 3; bases outside the gene matches: 5. Germline CDR1 reads SNHLY; CDR2 reads FYNNEI. The CDR3 extends over 13 amino acids. The CDR3 is CASTRGGEETQYF. The CDR3 region has the DNA TGTGCCAGCACCCGCGGGGGAGAAGAGACCCAGTACTTC.

The chain joins TRBV27 to TRBJ1-3; 7 bases match TRBD1. V lost 2 bases and J lost 9; bases outside the gene matches: 10. Germline V lookup: CDR1 MNHEY, CDR2 SMNVEV (reference sequence). This CDR3 contains 15 residues. This chain's CDR3 is CASSLSGRGGVTIYF. The CDR3 DNA follows: TGTGCCAGCAGTTTAAGTGGCAGGGGGGGAGTCACCATATATTTT.

The chain has TRBV18 and TRBJ1-5; TRBD1 might be the D (5 bases). Germline V gives CDR1 KGHSH, CDR2 LQKENI. Trimming shortened V by 1 base and J by 5 bases, and 9 bases separated the two germline ends. The CDR3 length is 14 residues. The CDR3 sequence: CASSPQWDDQPQHF. DNA of the CDR3: TGTGCCAGCTCACCACAGTGGGACGATCAGCCCCAGCATTTT. Full variable domain (missing parts from reference TRBV18 and TRBJ1-5): NAGVMQNPRHLVRRRGQEARLRCSPMKGHSHVYWYRQLPEEGLKFMVYLQKENIIDESGMPKERFSAEFPKEGPSILRIQQVVRGDSAAYFCASSPQWDDQPQHFGDGTRLSIL.

The V call is TRBV18, the J call TRBJ1-2; 7 positions agree with TRBD1. Germline V gene sequence: CDR1 KGHSH, CDR2 LQKENI. The V and J ends lost 3 bases and 3 bases, in that order; junction bases with no gene match: 13. The CDR3 extends over 17 amino acids. CDR3 nucleotide sequence: TGTGCCAGCTCACCTCGACGAACCGGGACAGTCTACTATGGCTACACCTTC. Protein sequence: CASSPRRTGTVYYGYTF.

The genes are TRBV6-6 and TRBJ1-5, with D maybe TRBD1 (5 bases). V was clipped by 4 bases and J by 1 base, with 8 bases between them. Germline-derived CDR1 and CDR2 are MNHNY and SVGAGI (reference sequence). The CDR3 has 14 amino acids. The CDR3 nucleotides read TGTGCCAGCAGTTTTCAGGGAAGCAATCAGCCCCAGCATTTT. It translates to CASSFQGSNQPQHF.

This rearrangement joins TRBV19 to TRBJ1-6, with D uncertain. Germline V gene lookup returns CDR1 LNHDA and CDR2 SQIVND (reference sequence). V lost 8 bases to trimming and J lost 5 bases, with 10 bases between them. There are 13 residues in the CDR3. CDR3 amino acids: CASCRADNSPLHF. CDR3 DNA sequence: TGTGCCAGTTGCCGGGCCGATAATTCACCCCTCCACTTT.

J is TRBJ2-7 and V is TRBV6-5, with 7 bases lining up with TRBD1. CDR1 is MNHEY and CDR2 is SVGAGI in the germline V gene. There are 13 residues in the CDR3. The V segment lost 6 bases and the J segment 3 bases; nucleotides outside the gene matches: 5. The CDR3 spells CASSPGQRYEQYF. For the CDR3, the DNA is TGTGCCAGCAGCCCGGGACAGCGCTACGAGCAGTACTTC.

The rearrangement links TRBV9 to TRBJ1-5; a weak D match, TRBD1 (5 bases). Trimming took 0 bases from V and 4 from J, leaving 11 bases between them. CDR3 length: 15 residues. Germline loops: CDR1 SGDLS, CDR2 YYNGEE. The CDR3 spells CASSVAGGVNQPQHF. The CDR3 bases are TGTGCCAGCAGCGTAGCGGGGGGGGTAAATCAGCCCCAGCATTTT.

V and J are TRBV4-1 and TRBJ1-1, with unresolved D. The CDR3 is 18 amino acids. V lost 0 bases and J lost 0, with 17 bases in between. Looked up from germline, CDR1 is MGHRA and CDR2 is YSYEKL. CDR3 protein: CASSQDLGRVRMNTEAFF. In DNA form, the CDR3 reads TGCGCCAGCAGCCAAGATCTGGGAAGGGTCCGGATGAACACTGAAGCTTTCTTT.

The chain couples TRBV7-3 to TRBJ1-2; D perhaps matches TRBD1 (6 bases). Germline V gives CDR1 SGHTA, CDR2 FQGTGA. The CDR3 is 14 amino acids. Trimming removed 4 bases at V and 7 bases at J, with 16 bases between. The CDR3 sequence is CASSSQSGDGGYTF. The CDR3 DNA reads as TGTGCCAGCAGCTCCCAGTCAGGGGATGGTGGCTACACCTTC.

V is TRBV19 and J is TRBJ2-2, with D possibly called TRBD1 or TRBD2 (6 bases each). In germline, CDR1 is LNHDA, CDR2 SQIVND (reference sequence). This CDR3 is 16 amino acids long. V was pared by 5 bases and J by 5 bases, with 18 bases between. This CDR3 reads CASSPRRGARTGELFF. The CDR3 DNA reads as TGTGCCAGTAGTCCACGTAGGGGGGCGAGAACCGGGGAGCTGTTTTTT.

This chain links TRBV28 with TRBJ1-3; D unresolved. The V gene's germline CDR1 is MDHEN and CDR2 SYDVKM. The CDR3 runs 15 residues. V lost 6 bases and J 3 bases, leaving 15 bases between the germline ends. The CDR3 sequence is CASSQMAENGNTIYF. CDR3 bases: TGTGCCAGCAGCCAAATGGCGGAGAATGGAAACACCATATATTTT.

V usage is TRBV5-4 and J usage is TRBJ1-1; D unresolved. CDR1 SGHNT and CDR2 YYREEE come from the germline V gene (reference sequence). V shed 1 base and J shed 5 bases, with 12 bases lying between them. The CDR3 is 14 amino acids. DNA of the CDR3: TGTGCCAGCAGCTTGTCAATCGAGGGTACTGAAGCTTTCTTT. Residues: CASSLSIEGTEAFF. The whole variable domain, filled in from reference TRBV5-4 and TRBJ1-1, reads ETGVTQSPTHLIKTRGQQVTLRCSSQSGHNTVSWYQQALGQGPQFIFQYYREEENGRGNFPPRFSGLQFPNYSSELNVNALELDDSALYLCASSLSIEGTEAFFGQGTRLTVV.

The gene calls are TRBV28 and TRBJ2-3, with 8 bases matching TRBD2. The CDR3 has 15 amino acids. From germline, CDR1 is MDHEN and CDR2 SYDVKM. The J segment lost 6 bases and the V segment lost 3 bases, leaving 8 bases of the junction unmatched. CDR3 DNA: TGTGCCAGCAGTTTCAGAGTAGCGGGATTGGATACGCAGTATTTT. Encoded protein: CASSFRVAGLDTQYF.